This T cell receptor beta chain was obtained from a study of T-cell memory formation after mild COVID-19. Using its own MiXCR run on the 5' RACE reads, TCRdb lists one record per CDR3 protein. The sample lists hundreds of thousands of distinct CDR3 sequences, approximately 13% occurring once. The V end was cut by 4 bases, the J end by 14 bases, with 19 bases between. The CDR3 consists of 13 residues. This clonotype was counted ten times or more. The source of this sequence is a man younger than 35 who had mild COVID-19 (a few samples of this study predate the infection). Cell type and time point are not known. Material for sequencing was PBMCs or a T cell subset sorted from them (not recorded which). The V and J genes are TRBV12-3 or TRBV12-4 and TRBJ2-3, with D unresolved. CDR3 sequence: CASSSGQLEKGYF. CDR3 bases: TGTGCCAGCAGTTCGGGCCAATTAGAAAAGGGGTATTTT.